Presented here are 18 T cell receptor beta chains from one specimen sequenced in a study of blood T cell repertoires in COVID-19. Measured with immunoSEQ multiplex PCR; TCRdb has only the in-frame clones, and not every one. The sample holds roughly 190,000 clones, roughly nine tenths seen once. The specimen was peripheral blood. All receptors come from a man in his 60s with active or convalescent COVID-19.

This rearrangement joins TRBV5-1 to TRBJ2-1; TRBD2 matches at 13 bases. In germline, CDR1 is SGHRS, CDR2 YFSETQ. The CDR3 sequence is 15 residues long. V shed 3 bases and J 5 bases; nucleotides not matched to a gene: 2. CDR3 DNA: TGCGCCAGCAGCTCCGGGACTAGCGGGAACAATGAGCAGTTCTTC. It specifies CASSSGTSGNNEQFF.

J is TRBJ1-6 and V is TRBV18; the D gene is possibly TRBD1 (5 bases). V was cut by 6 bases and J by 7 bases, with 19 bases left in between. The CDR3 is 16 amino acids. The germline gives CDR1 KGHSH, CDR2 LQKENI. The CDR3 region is CASSPYGGVRNSPLHF. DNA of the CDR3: TGTGCCAGCTCCCCCTACGGGGGGGTGCGGAATTCACCCCTCCACTTT.

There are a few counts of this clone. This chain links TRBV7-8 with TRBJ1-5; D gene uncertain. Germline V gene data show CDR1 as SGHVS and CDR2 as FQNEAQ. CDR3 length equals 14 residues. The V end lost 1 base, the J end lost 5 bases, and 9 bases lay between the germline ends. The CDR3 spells CASSLGQWDQPQHF. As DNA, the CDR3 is TGTGCCAGCAGCTTAGGACAATGGGATCAGCCCCAGCATTTT.

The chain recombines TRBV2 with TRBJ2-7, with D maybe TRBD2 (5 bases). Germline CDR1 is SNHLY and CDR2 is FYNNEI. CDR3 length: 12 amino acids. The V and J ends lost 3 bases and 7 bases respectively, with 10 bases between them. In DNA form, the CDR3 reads TGTGCCAGCAGTGACCCCCCGGGGGAGCAGTACTTC. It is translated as CASSDPPGEQYF.

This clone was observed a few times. Here the CDR3 reads CASSEIQGIGSPLHF. The CDR3 coding sequence is TGTGCCAGCAGTGAAATCCAGGGCATAGGGTCACCCCTCCACTTT. V gene TRBV2 combines with J gene TRBJ1-6; D possibly corresponds to TRBD1 (5 bases). This CDR3 has 15 residues. Germline V lookup: CDR1 SNHLY, CDR2 FYNNEI. The ends were cut back, 2 bases at V and 10 bases at J, with 15 bases in the middle.

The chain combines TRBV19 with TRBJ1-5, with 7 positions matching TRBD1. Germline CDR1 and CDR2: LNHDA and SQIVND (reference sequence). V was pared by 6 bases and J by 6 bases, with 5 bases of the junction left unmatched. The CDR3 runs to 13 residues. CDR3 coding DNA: TGTGCCAGTAGCGACCGACAGGGTCAGCCCCAGCATTTT. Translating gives CASSDRQGQPQHF.

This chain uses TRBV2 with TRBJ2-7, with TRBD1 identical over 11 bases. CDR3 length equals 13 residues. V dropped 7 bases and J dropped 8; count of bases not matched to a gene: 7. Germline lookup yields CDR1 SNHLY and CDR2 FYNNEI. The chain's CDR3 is CASTPGTGGKQYF. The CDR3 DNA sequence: TGTGCCAGCACCCCCGGGACAGGGGGAAAGCAGTACTTC.

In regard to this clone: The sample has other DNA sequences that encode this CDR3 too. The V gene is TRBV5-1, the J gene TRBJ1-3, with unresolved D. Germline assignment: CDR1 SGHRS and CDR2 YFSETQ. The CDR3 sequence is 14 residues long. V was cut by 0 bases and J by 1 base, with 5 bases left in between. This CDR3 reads CASSLGGSGNTIYF. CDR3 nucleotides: TGCGCCAGCAGCTTGGGCGGGTCTGGAAACACCATATATTTT.

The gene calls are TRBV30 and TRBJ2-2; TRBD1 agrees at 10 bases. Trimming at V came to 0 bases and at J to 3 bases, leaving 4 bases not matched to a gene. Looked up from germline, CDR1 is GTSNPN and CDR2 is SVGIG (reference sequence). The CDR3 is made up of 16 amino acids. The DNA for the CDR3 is TGTGCCTGGAGTGTACTGGACAGGGGGTACACCGGGGAGCTGTTTTTT. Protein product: CAWSVLDRGYTGELFF.

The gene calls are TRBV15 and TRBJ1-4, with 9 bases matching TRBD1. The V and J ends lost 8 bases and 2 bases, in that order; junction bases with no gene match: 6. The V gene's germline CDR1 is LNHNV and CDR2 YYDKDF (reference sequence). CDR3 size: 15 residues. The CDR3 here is CATRTGDATNEKLFF. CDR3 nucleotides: TGTGCCACCCGGACAGGGGACGCGACTAATGAAAAACTGTTTTTT.

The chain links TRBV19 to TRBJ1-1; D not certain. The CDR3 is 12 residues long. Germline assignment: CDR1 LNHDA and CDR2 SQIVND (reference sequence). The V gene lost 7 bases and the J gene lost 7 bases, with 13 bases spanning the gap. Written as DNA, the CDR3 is TGTGCCAGTACTTATAATCGAGATGAAGCTTTCTTT. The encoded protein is CASTYNRDEAFF.

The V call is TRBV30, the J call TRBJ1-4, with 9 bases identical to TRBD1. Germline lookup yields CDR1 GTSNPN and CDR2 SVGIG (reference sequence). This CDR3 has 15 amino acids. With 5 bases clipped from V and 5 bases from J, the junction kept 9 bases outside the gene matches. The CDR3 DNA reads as TGTGCCTGGCGACACCCGGGACAGGGCAATGAAAAACTGTTTTTT. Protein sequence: CAWRHPGQGNEKLFF.

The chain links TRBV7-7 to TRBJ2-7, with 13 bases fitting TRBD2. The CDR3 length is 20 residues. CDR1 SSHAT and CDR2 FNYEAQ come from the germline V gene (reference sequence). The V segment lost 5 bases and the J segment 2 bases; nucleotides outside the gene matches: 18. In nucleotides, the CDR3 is TGTGCCAGCAGCCCCGTTCGGACTAGCGGGGGCCAGAGTCATCCCTACGAGCAGTACTTC. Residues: CASSPVRTSGGQSHPYEQYF.

The CDR3 sequence: CASTKAGARSRFNQPQHF. DNA of the CDR3: TGTGCCAGTACCAAAGCGGGAGCGAGGAGCAGATTCAATCAGCCCCAGCATTTT. The genes are TRBV19 and TRBJ1-5; D unresolved. Germline V lookup: CDR1 LNHDA, CDR2 SQIVND (reference sequence). CDR3 length: 18 amino acids. The V end was cut by 7 bases, the J end by 3 bases, with 25 bases between.

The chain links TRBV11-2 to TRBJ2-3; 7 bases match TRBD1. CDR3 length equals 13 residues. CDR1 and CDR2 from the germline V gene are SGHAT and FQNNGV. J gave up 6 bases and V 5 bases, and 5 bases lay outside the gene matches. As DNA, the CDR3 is TGTGCCAGCAGCCCACAGGGGTGGGATACGCAGTATTTT. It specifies CASSPQGWDTQYF.

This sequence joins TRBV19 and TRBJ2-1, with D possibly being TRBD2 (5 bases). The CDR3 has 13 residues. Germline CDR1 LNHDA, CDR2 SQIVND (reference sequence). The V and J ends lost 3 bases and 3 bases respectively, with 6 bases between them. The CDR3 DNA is TGTGCCAGTAGTATCGGGAACTACAATGAGCAGTTCTTC. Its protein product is CASSIGNYNEQFF.

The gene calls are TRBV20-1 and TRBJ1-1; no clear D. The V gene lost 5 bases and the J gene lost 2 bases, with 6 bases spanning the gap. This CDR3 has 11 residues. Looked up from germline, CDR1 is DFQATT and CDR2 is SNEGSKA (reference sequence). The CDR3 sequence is CSAPINTEAFF. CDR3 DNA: TGCAGTGCTCCTATAAACACTGAAGCTTTCTTT.

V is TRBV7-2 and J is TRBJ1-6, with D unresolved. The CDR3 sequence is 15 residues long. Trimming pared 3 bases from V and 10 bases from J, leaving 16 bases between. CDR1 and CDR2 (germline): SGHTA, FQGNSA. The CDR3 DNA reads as TGTGCCAGCAGCTTCAGCCTGGGGAGCAAGTCACCCCTCCACTTT. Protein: CASSFSLGSKSPLHF.